This T cell receptor beta chain originates from a study of blood T cell repertoires in COVID-19. Overall study: Sample material is recorded as cDNA or gDNA derived from T cells, B-cell-depleted T cells, or PBMCs.

Measured with immunoSEQ multiplex PCR; TCRdb has only the in-frame clones, and not every one. Of approximately 180,000 clones listed, around nine tenths are singletons. In Seattle, patients joined the study during active infection and were tracked longitudinally. The sequencing input was peripheral blood. The receptor was isolated from a woman in her 70s with COVID-19, enrolled during active disease.

The CDR3 bases are TGTGCCAGCAGTAGGGACAGGGGGGACGCTGAGCAGTTCTTC. This gives the protein CASSRDRGDAEQFF. The V and J genes are TRBV25-1 and TRBJ2-1; 11 bases line up with TRBD1. The CDR3 consists of 14 residues. Unmatched junction bases numbered 6, after V lost 5 bases and J lost 9 bases. CDR1 and CDR2 from the germline V gene are MGHDK and SYGVNS. The full variable domain, its missing parts supplied by reference TRBV25-1 and TRBJ2-1, is EADIYQTPRYLVIGTGKKITLECSQTMGHDKMYWYQQDPGMELHLIHYSYGVNSTEKGDLSSESTVSRIRTEHFPLTLESARPSHTSQYLCASSRDRGDAEQFFGPGTRLTVL.